This T cell receptor beta chain was obtained from a study of beta chain features in type 1 diabetes. V dropped 1 base and J dropped 4; count of bases not matched to a gene: 10. Germline V lookup: CDR1 LGHNA, CDR2 YSLEER. This CDR3 is 17 amino acids long. The sequenced template was cDNA made from the entire isolated RNA. Clones were sequenced by immunoSEQ multiplex PCR, and TCRdb holds only the in-frame ones, with some missing. The data contain hundreds of thousands of clones, roughly 16% of them singletons. This TCR derives from a young man in good health. This chain links TRBV4-3 with TRBJ2-7, with TRBD2 matching 10 bases. Sequenced material: naive CD4+ T cells from blood. CDR3 sequence reads: CASSQGIKAGGPYEQYF. DNA for the CDR3: TGCGCCAGCAGCCAAGGGATCAAAGCGGGAGGGCCTTACGAGCAGTACTTC.